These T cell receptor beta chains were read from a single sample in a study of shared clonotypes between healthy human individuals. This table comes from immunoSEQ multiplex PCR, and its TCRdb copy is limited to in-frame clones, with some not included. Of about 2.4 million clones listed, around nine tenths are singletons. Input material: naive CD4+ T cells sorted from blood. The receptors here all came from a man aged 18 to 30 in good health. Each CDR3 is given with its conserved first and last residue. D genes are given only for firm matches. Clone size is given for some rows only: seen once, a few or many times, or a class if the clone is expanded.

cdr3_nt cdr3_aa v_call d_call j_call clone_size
TGTGCCAGCAGCCTAACCGCGGGACCTCCGGACAATCAGCCCCAGCATTTT CASSLTAGPPDNQPQHF TRBV7-2 . TRBJ1-5 .
TGCAGCGCTAGTCCGGGAGAGGAGACCCAGTACTTC CSASPGEETQYF TRBV29-1 . TRBJ2-5 .
TGCAGTGCCCGGACTGATTCGGGCGCTTTCTTT CSARTDSGAFF TRBV20-1 . TRBJ1-1 .
TGTGCCTGGAGTGTTACAGGGGTGCTCGACGAGCAGTACTTC CAWSVTGVLDEQYF TRBV30 TRBD1 TRBJ2-7 .
TGTGCCAGTAGTCCCGGACAGGGGGGAAGCAATCAGCCCCAGCATTTT CASSPGQGGSNQPQHF TRBV19 TRBD1 TRBJ1-5 .
TGTGCCAGCAGCAAAAATGGGCCCCGATACAATGAGCAGTTCTTC CASSKNGPRYNEQFF TRBV21-1 . TRBJ2-1 .
TGTGCCTGGGGTTATGAAAAACTGTTTTTT CAWGYEKLFF TRBV30 . TRBJ1-4 few
TGTGCCTGGAGTGCTAAGAGCACAGATACGCAGTATTTT CAWSAKSTDTQYF TRBV30 . TRBJ2-3 .
TGCGCCAGCAGCCAGGGACAGGGGGAGTACAATGAGCAGTTCTTC CASSQGQGEYNEQFF TRBV5-1 TRBD1 TRBJ2-1 .
TGTGCCAGCAGCTTTGAAGGGTTCACAGATACGCAGTATTTT CASSFEGFTDTQYF TRBV7-9 . TRBJ2-3 once
TGCGCCAGCAGCCAAGTTGGGACAGGGAGGGAAAAACTGTTTTTT CASSQVGTGREKLFF TRBV4-1 TRBD1 TRBJ1-4 .
TGTGCCAGCAGCTTAGTCTCGCTAGTGGAAGAGACCCAGTACTTC CASSLVSLVEETQYF TRBV5-4 . TRBJ2-5 once
TGTGCCAGCAGCTATGGGTTAGGAGATACGCAGTATTTT CASSYGLGDTQYF TRBV11-2 . TRBJ2-3 .
TGTGCCAGCACCCTGACAGGGCTGAACACTGAAGCTTTCTTT CASTLTGLNTEAFF TRBV19 TRBD1 TRBJ1-1 .
TGTGCCAGCAGCTACCCAGGCCTCGGAGAGACCCAGTACTTC CASSYPGLGETQYF TRBV5-4 . TRBJ2-5 .
TGCGCCAGCAGCACTCGACTAGGCACTAATGAGCAGTTCTTC CASSTRLGTNEQFF TRBV5-1 . TRBJ2-1 once
TGTGCCAGCAGCCAGGAGGAACAGGGTTACAATGAGCAGTTCTTC CASSQEEQGYNEQFF TRBV4-2 . TRBJ2-1 .
TGTGCCAGCAGTAGAGGACTACGAGAGACCCAGTACTTC CASSRGLRETQYF TRBV6-6 . TRBJ2-5 .
TGTGCTAGCAGCTTAATGGTCACCGGGGAGCTGTTTTTT CASSLMVTGELFF TRBV7-7 . TRBJ2-2 .
TGTGCCAGCAGCCTCATCACCACGTTCTGGACTAATGAAAAACTGTTTTTT CASSLITTFWTNEKLFF TRBV7-8 . TRBJ1-4 .
TGTGCCAGCAGCTTTCGTGTGGGGGGTGGGTCTAATGAAAAACTGTTTTTT CASSFRVGGGSNEKLFF TRBV7-2 . TRBJ1-4 .
TGTGCCAGCAGTAAAGGACTCACAGATACGCAGTATTTT CASSKGLTDTQYF TRBV2 . TRBJ2-3 .
TGCAGGCTCCGCAGGGACGAGGCGGCTTTCTTT CRLRRDEAAFF TRBV20-1 . TRBJ1-1 .
TGTGCCAGCAGCGAACGGGACAGGGGCGGGCATTCACCCCTCCACTTT CASSERDRGGHSPLHF TRBV13 TRBD1 TRBJ1-6 .
TGTGCCAGCAAGGAGGGGTCGGCTAATTCACCCCTCCACTTT CASKEGSANSPLHF TRBV2 . TRBJ1-6 .
TGTGCCAGCAGCTGGAGCTCCTACGAGCAGTACTTC CASSWSSYEQYF TRBV11-2 . TRBJ2-7 .
TGTGCCAGCAGTCTTGACAGCCCCAATGAGCAGTTCTTC CASSLDSPNEQFF TRBV7-8 . TRBJ2-1 .
TGTGCCAGTAGTACGGTAGGGTATCGCGGCGGGCAAGAGACCCAGTACTTC CASSTVGYRGGQETQYF TRBV19 . TRBJ2-5 .
TGTGCCAGCGAGGCCCGGGCAGGGCCCCAGCATTTT CASEARAGPQHF TRBV19 . TRBJ1-5 few
TGTGCCATCAGTGAGCCGGGACGGAGCTCCTACGAGCAGTACTTC CAISEPGRSSYEQYF TRBV10-3 . TRBJ2-7 .
TGTGCCAGCAGGTTGTCAGGGGGCGCTGCCCAAGAGACCCAGTACTTC CASRLSGGAAQETQYF TRBV5-4 TRBD1 TRBJ2-5 .
TGTGCCAGCAGCTTTCAGGGACGATGGAGCAATCAGCCCCAGCATTTT CASSFQGRWSNQPQHF TRBV5-8 . TRBJ1-5 few
TGTGCCAGCAGTGAAGTCAGCGGGAGCCCCACAGATACGCAGTATTTT CASSEVSGSPTDTQYF TRBV6-1 TRBD2 TRBJ2-3 .
TGTGCCAGTAGTCTCCGGGACATCCCCATCGAGCAGTACTTC CASSLRDIPIEQYF TRBV19 . TRBJ2-7 .
TGTGCCAGCAGACCTACAGGGGGCGCCGTGAACACTGAAGCTTTCTTT CASRPTGGAVNTEAFF TRBV2 TRBD1 TRBJ1-1 .